The 8 T cell receptor beta chains in this list originate from one sample, sequenced in a study of early T cells in non-severe SARS-CoV-2 infection. TCRdb recomputed calls from the 5' RACE reads with MiXCR, one row per CDR3 protein. The sample has 51,000 or so distinct CDR3 sequences, approximately 10% seen once. Sequencing was done on a sample of whole blood. These receptors were taken from an adult who was a healthcare worker with PCR-confirmed SARS-CoV-2 infection or an uninfected control (not recorded which).

This clonotype came up a few times. The V call is TRBV29-1, the J call TRBJ2-1, with a tentative D call TRBD2 (6 bases). The CDR3 contains 14 residues. Germline CDR1 and CDR2: SQVTM and ANQGSEA. V gave up 6 bases and J gave up 8 bases, with 20 bases separating them. The CDR3 is CSVVAAFFSDEQFF. CDR3 DNA sequence: TGCAGCGTCGTAGCGGCTTTTTTTAGCGATGAGCAGTTCTTC.

This clonotype was counted a few times. V gene TRBV6-2 or TRBV6-3 combines with J gene TRBJ2-7; a possible D gene is TRBD2 (6 bases). In germline, CDR1 is MNHEY, CDR2 SVGEGT. V was trimmed by 7 bases and J by 7 bases, leaving 11 bases between them. This CDR3 is built from 11 residues. CDR3 DNA: TGTGCCAGCAAGGAGGGGCGGGAGCAGTACTTC. Residues: CASKEGREQYF.

V is TRBV7-2 and J is TRBJ2-3, with TRBD2 identical over 8 bases. With 5 bases clipped from V and 7 bases from J, the junction kept 8 bases outside the gene matches. The CDR3 sequence is 14 residues long. CDR1 SGHTA and CDR2 FQGNSA come from the germline V gene. Here the CDR3 reads CASSRLAGSYTQYF. CDR3 DNA: TGTGCCAGCAGCCGCCTAGCGGGTTCCTATACGCAGTATTTT. The variable domain in full, with the rest retrieved from reference TRBV7-2 and TRBJ2-3, is GAGVSQSPSNKVTEKGKDVELRCDPISGHTALYWYRQSLGQGLEFLIYFQGNSAPDKSGLPSDRFSAERTGGSVSTLTIQRTQQEDSAVYLCASSRLAGSYTQYFGPGTRLTVL.

This clonotype was counted at least ten times. V and J are TRBV29-1 and TRBJ1-1, with D unresolved. The CDR3 has 13 residues. The germline V gene encodes CDR1 SQVTM and CDR2 ANQGSEA. The V gene lost 4 bases and the J gene lost 1 base, with 10 bases spanning the gap. The CDR3 reads CSVGVSPNTEAFF. In DNA, the CDR3 is TGCAGCGTTGGAGTAAGTCCGAACACTGAAGCTTTCTTT.

This clonotype was seen many times. The chain joins TRBV29-1 to TRBJ1-1; 7 bases line up with TRBD1. Unmatched junction bases numbered 9, after V lost 6 bases and J lost 11 bases. From germline, CDR1 is SQVTM and CDR2 ANQGSEA. This CDR3 has 11 residues. CDR3 nucleotides: TGCAGCGTCGGGGACAGAGGTACCGCTTTCTTT. Protein: CSVGDRGTAFF.

This clonotype has just a few counts. This rearrangement joins TRBV3-1 to TRBJ2-2; no reliable D call. V lost 3 bases and J lost 2, with 10 bases in between. Germline V gives CDR1 LGHDT, CDR2 YNNKEL (reference sequence). This CDR3 has 15 residues. Written as DNA, the CDR3 is TGTGCCAGCAGCCAGAGGTCAACTAACACCGGGGAGCTGTTTTTT. Its protein product is CASSQRSTNTGELFF. The variable domain in full, completed from reference TRBV3-1 and TRBJ2-2, reads DTAVSQTPKYLVTQMGNDKSIKCEQNLGHDTMYWYKQDSKKFLKIMFSYNNKELIINETVPNRFSPKSPDKAHLNLHINSLELGDSAVYFCASSQRSTNTGELFFGEGSRLTVL.

By share, this clonotype ranks as medium-sized. In DNA form, the CDR3 reads TGTGCCAGCAGCTTAGGAGGGGGAACCTACAATGAGCAGTTCTTC. Its protein is CASSLGGGTYNEQFF. This chain uses TRBV7-2 with TRBJ2-1, with D possibly TRBD1 on 6 matching bases. The CDR3 loop spans 15 amino acids. V lost 1 base to trimming and J lost 2 bases, with 9 bases between them. Per the germline V gene, CDR1 is SGHTA and CDR2 is FQGNSA.

The gene calls are TRBV7-9 and TRBJ2-1, with 7 positions matching TRBD1. V was pared by 5 bases and J by 6 bases, with 7 bases of the junction left unmatched. CDR3 size: 14 residues. Germline-derived CDR1 and CDR2 are SEHNR and FQNEAQ (reference sequence). In DNA form, the CDR3 reads TGTGCCAGCAGCCTTGAGGGGGCGCGCAATGAGCAGTTCTTC. Its protein is CASSLEGARNEQFF. Combining the CDR3 with reference TRBV7-9 and TRBJ2-1 gives the whole variable domain DTGVSQNPRHKITKRGQNVTFRCDPISEHNRLYWYRQTLGQGPEFLTYFQNEAQLEKSRLLSDRFSAERPKGSFSTLEIQRTEQGDSAMYLCASSLEGARNEQFFGPGTRLTVL.